This T cell receptor beta chain was sequenced in a study of blood T cell repertoires in COVID-19. Study as a whole: Recovered status in Cohort 3 required two negative PCRs, clearance, or symptom resolution. COVID-19 samples from acute and convalescent phases originated in the United States, Italy and Spain.

The germline V gene has CDR1 SGHTA and CDR2 FQGNSA. The CDR3 totals 15 residues. The ends were cut back, 1 base at V and 0 bases at J, with 6 bases in the middle. This clone was counted only a few times. Other DNA sequences in this specimen translate into the identical CDR3. Participants were placed into cohorts based on the clinical history they reported. Clones were read by immunoSEQ multiplex PCR, and TCRdb kept only the in-frame ones, dropping some. This table holds under 150,000 clones, about 80% found once. The sequence came from a man aged 45-65 years in a cohort exposed to, infected with or recovered from COVID-19 (not recorded which). The material sequenced was PBMCs or T cells enriched from blood (not recorded which). This rearrangement joins TRBV7-2 to TRBJ2-2; D not resolved. The CDR3 here is CASSLGGANTGELFF. The DNA of the CDR3 is TGTGCCAGCAGCTTAGGAGGCGCGAACACCGGGGAGCTGTTTTTT.